This TCR beta chain emerged from a study of beta chain features in type 1 diabetes. CD4+ cells of the naive, central memory, regulatory and stem cell-like memory types were sorted via CD45RO/CCR7/CD25/CD127/CD95/CD27. Every isolated RNA sample was fully reverse transcribed, so sequencing captured expressed TCRB transcripts. The assay was immunoSEQ multiplex PCR, and TCRdb's table has in-frame clones only and misses some. Altogether under 400,000 clones are present, about 12% being singletons, with the ten largest covering 0.015% to 0.02%. The V gene's germline CDR1 is MNHNY and CDR2 SVGAGI (reference sequence). V dropped 6 bases and J dropped 7 bases, with 11 bases sitting between them. The CDR3 has 12 amino acids.

The sample consisted of naive CD4+ T cells from blood. The TCR was taken from a man younger than 30 in good health. V gene TRBV6-6 combines with J gene TRBJ2-3; D ambiguous. The CDR3 loop reads CASSSQANTQYF. Written as DNA, the CDR3 is TGTGCCAGCAGCTCCCAGGCAAATACGCAGTATTTT.